Each of the 6 T cell receptor beta chains below was sequenced from the same sample in a study of shared clonotypes between healthy human individuals. Only in-frame clones appear in the TCRdb table, and some are missing; sequencing was by immunoSEQ multiplex PCR. The sample lists 780,000 or so clones; approximately 72% were seen once. The sample comprised memory CD4+ T cells sorted from blood. This sample's subset: CD45RA-negative fraction. These receptors were collected from a woman aged 30 to 39 in good health.

The chain links TRBV30 to TRBJ1-4; D may be TRBD1 (5 bases). The CDR3 has 15 amino acids. Germline V gene sequence: CDR1 GTSNPN, CDR2 SVGIG (reference sequence). Trimming removed 8 bases from V and 0 bases from J, with 16 bases in between. The CDR3 sequence is CAGTNLWPTNEKLFF. DNA of the CDR3: TGTGCCGGGACCAACCTCTGGCCAACTAATGAAAAACTGTTTTTT.

Comment on this clone: This specimen includes other DNA sequences encoding the same CDR3. The chain carries TRBV18 and TRBJ2-7, with D unclear. The germline V and J ends were trimmed by 1 base and 4 bases, with 11 bases remaining between them. Per germline, CDR1 KGHSH and CDR2 LQKENI. The CDR3 is made up of 14 amino acids. Written as DNA, the CDR3 is TGTGCCAGCTCACCACAGGGTGAAGCTTACGAGCAGTACTTC. Translating gives CASSPQGEAYEQYF. Drawing the rest from reference TRBV18 and TRBJ2-7, the complete variable domain is NAGVMQNPRHLVRRRGQEARLRCSPMKGHSHVYWYRQLPEEGLKFMVYLQKENIIDESGMPKERFSAEFPKEGPSILRIQQVVRGDSAAYFCASSPQGEAYEQYFGPGTRLTVT.

This clone has only a few counts. J is TRBJ2-1 and V is TRBV19; 7 bases fit TRBD1. In germline, CDR1 is LNHDA, CDR2 SQIVND (reference sequence). The CDR3 is 14 amino acids. Trimming cost V 7 bases and J 9 bases; bases outside gene matches: 12. CDR3 bases: TGTGCCAGTACCGAGGACAGGCTCTATGGTGAGCAGTTCTTC. This gives the protein CASTEDRLYGEQFF.

A single count supports this clone. Distinct nucleotide sequences in the sample also encode this CDR3. The chain's CDR3 is CASSTLAGVETQYF. The CDR3 DNA reads as TGTGCCAGTAGTACATTAGCGGGAGTTGAGACCCAGTACTTC. V usage is TRBV19 and J usage is TRBJ2-5; 9 positions agree with TRBD2. The germline CDR1 and CDR2 sequences are LNHDA and SQIVND (reference sequence). V was clipped by 4 bases and J by 5 bases; unmatched bases: 5. The CDR3 length is 14 residues.

The chain has TRBV6-5 and TRBJ2-5, with D hard to call. V lost 7 bases and J lost 5, with 17 bases in between. This CDR3 has 14 amino acids. Germline CDR1 reads MNHEY; CDR2 reads SVGAGI. This chain's CDR3 is CASTPTHPEETQYF. CDR3 nucleotide sequence: TGTGCCAGCACCCCTACTCACCCTGAGGAGACCCAGTACTTC.

This sequence joins TRBV27 and TRBJ2-1; 10 nucleotides align to TRBD1. The germline V gene encodes CDR1 MNHEY and CDR2 SMNVEV (reference sequence). CDR3 length: 14 residues. With V trimmed by 6 bases and J by 4 bases, 3 bases remained unmatched. This chain's CDR3 is CASRGTGEYNEQFF. CDR3 nucleotides: TGTGCCAGCAGAGGGACAGGGGAATACAATGAGCAGTTCTTC.